The 32 T cell receptor beta chains listed next were all sequenced from one sample in a study of blood T cell repertoires in COVID-19. Generated by immunoSEQ multiplex PCR, the TCRdb table keeps only in-frame clones and is missing some. This table has 200,000 to 250,000 clones, approximately 84% appearing once. The sample consisted of PBMCs or T cells enriched from blood (not recorded which). These receptors were obtained from a man between 40 and 49 years old who had recovered from COVID-19.

The V gene is TRBV12-3 or TRBV12-4, the J gene TRBJ1-2; 7 bases are shared with TRBD1. There are 13 residues in the CDR3. Unmatched junction bases numbered 1, after V lost 3 bases and J lost 3 bases. The CDR3 nucleotides read TGTGCCAGCAGTTTTACAGGGGACTATGGCTACACCTTC. Encoded protein: CASSFTGDYGYTF.

The J gene is TRBJ2-5, the V gene TRBV5-6; D is uncertain. V shed 2 bases and J shed 5 bases, with 10 bases lying between them. The CDR3 runs to 13 residues. The germline gives CDR1 SGHDT, CDR2 YYEEEE. The CDR3 sequence is CASSFSLSETQYF. CDR3 DNA sequence: TGTGCCAGCAGCTTTTCGTTAAGCGAGACCCAGTACTTC.

The chain employs TRBV4-1 and TRBJ2-5, with D possibly matching TRBD1 (5 bases). Germline lookup yields CDR1 MGHRA and CDR2 YSYEKL. V was pared by 0 bases and J by 5 bases, with 13 bases between. The CDR3 runs 15 residues. The CDR3 DNA is TGCGCCAGCAGCCAAGATACGGCAGGGCGGGAGACCCAGTACTTC. This encodes CASSQDTAGRETQYF.

V is TRBV5-1 and J is TRBJ2-4; 13 nucleotides line up with TRBD2. Germline CDR1 is SGHRS and CDR2 is YFSETQ. CDR3 length: 17 amino acids. Trimming cost V 4 bases and J 3 bases; bases outside gene matches: 7. The CDR3: CASSGGLAGRDKNIQYF. CDR3 DNA: TGCGCCAGCAGCGGGGGACTAGCGGGAAGGGACAAAAACATTCAGTACTTC.

The DNA for the CDR3 is TGTGCCAGCAGCTTATTAGCAGGGGAGGGGGAGCAGTTCTTC. Translation gives CASSLLAGEGEQFF. The chain joins TRBV7-3 to TRBJ2-1; maybe TRBD2 (7 bases). Germline values: CDR1 SGHTA, CDR2 FQGTGA. The CDR3 has 14 amino acids. V shed 2 bases and J shed 10 bases, with 15 bases lying between them.

The chain employs TRBV5-1 and TRBJ2-7, with D perhaps matching TRBD1 (5 bases). The V and J ends lost 2 bases and 2 bases respectively, with 8 bases between them. The CDR3 is made up of 13 amino acids. Germline V CDR1 and CDR2: SGHRS, YFSETQ. The CDR3 reads CASSFPGPYEQYF. CDR3 DNA: TGCGCCAGCAGCTTCCCAGGGCCCTACGAGCAGTACTTC.

In this sample, this clone turned up once. DNA for the CDR3: TGTGCCAGCAGCTCCGGGGGGGGCCAGCATTTT. Translated: CASSSGGGQHF. The chain employs TRBV7-9 and TRBJ1-5; TRBD1 is a possible D gene (5 bases). The CDR3 sequence is 11 residues long. V lost 4 bases to trimming and J lost 12 bases, with 10 bases between them. The germline gives CDR1 SEHNR, CDR2 FQNEAQ (reference sequence).

The sample holds a few counts of this clone. The chain has TRBV27 and TRBJ1-4, with D possibly matching TRBD1 (6 bases). The CDR3 extends over 15 amino acids. The V gene lost 1 base and the J gene lost 8 bases, with 14 bases spanning the gap. Germline loops: CDR1 MNHEY, CDR2 SMNVEV (reference sequence). CDR3 DNA sequence: TGTGCCAGCAGTTTATGGGGTCAGGGGAACGAAAAACTGTTTTTT. The encoded protein is CASSLWGQGNEKLFF.

This CDR3 reads CATSRDPARAGQPQHF. The CDR3 coding sequence is TGTGCCACCAGCAGAGATCCCGCCAGGGCCGGTCAGCCCCAGCATTTT. The rearrangement uses TRBV15 and TRBJ1-5, with TRBD1 as a possible D gene (5 bases). CDR1 LNHNV and CDR2 YYDKDF come from the germline V gene (reference sequence). V gave up 0 bases and J gave up 6 bases, with 15 bases separating them. CDR3 size: 16 residues.

The chain recombines TRBV19 with TRBJ2-7, with TRBD1 matching over 10 bases. This CDR3 region has 15 residues. The V gene end was trimmed by 5 bases and the J gene end by 4 bases; junction bases not matched to a gene: 8. Germline CDR1 is LNHDA and CDR2 is SQIVND (reference sequence). The CDR3 DNA reads TGTGCCAGTAGTGCCCAGGACAGGGGGTCTTACGAGCAGTACTTC. It yields the protein CASSAQDRGSYEQYF.

V gene TRBV9 combines with J gene TRBJ1-2; D unclear. The CDR3 has 15 amino acids. Germline CDR1 and CDR2: SGDLS and YYNGEE. Trimming left V 3 bases short and J 0 bases short, with 12 bases between. The CDR3 DNA is TGTGCCAGCAGCGGGTACAGCTTCCCTAACTATGGCTACACCTTC. Residues: CASSGYSFPNYGYTF. Combining the CDR3 with reference TRBV9 and TRBJ1-2 gives the whole variable domain DSGVTQTPKHLITATGQRVTLRCSPRSGDLSVYWYQQSLDQGLQFLIQYYNGEERAKGNILERFSAQQFPDLHSELNLSSLELGDSALYFCASSGYSFPNYGYTFGSGTRLTVV.

V and J are TRBV5-1 and TRBJ2-6; TRBD1 matches 8 bases. The CDR3 totals 16 residues. In germline, CDR1 is SGHRS, CDR2 YFSETQ. The V and J ends lost 4 bases and 2 bases, in that order; junction bases with no gene match: 5. DNA for the CDR3: TGCGCCAGCAGCCCGACAGGGGTCGCTGGGGCCAACGTCCTGACTTTC. Encoded protein: CASSPTGVAGANVLTF.

The gene calls are TRBV6-5 and TRBJ2-7, with D tentatively TRBD1 (5 bases). V was pared by 2 bases and J by 2 bases, with 10 bases between. Per germline, CDR1 MNHEY and CDR2 SVGAGI. This CDR3 contains 14 residues. CDR3 protein: CASSYTTGAYEQYF. As DNA, the CDR3 is TGTGCCAGCAGTTACACCACAGGAGCCTACGAGCAGTACTTC.

V and J are TRBV18 and TRBJ1-4; D gene unclear. The CDR3 contains 15 residues. V lost 2 bases and J lost 7, with 14 bases in between. Germline V CDR1 and CDR2: KGHSH, LQKENI. The CDR3 coding sequence is TGTGCCAGCTCACCAGGAGCCAAGGAATTTGAAAAACTGTTTTTT. This sequence encodes CASSPGAKEFEKLFF.

CDR3 amino acids: CASGDRGRQPQHF. The CDR3 DNA is TGTGCCAGCGGAGACAGGGGTCGTCAGCCCCAGCATTTT. V gene TRBV2 combines with J gene TRBJ1-5, with 8 bases fitting TRBD1. The germline gives CDR1 SNHLY, CDR2 FYNNEI. Losses at the gene ends were 8 bases for V and 6 bases for J; bases not matched to a gene: 6. CDR3 size: 13 residues.

The rearrangement uses TRBV28 and TRBJ1-1; 9 nucleotides match TRBD1. V trimming: 6 bases; J trimming: 10 bases; junction bases outside the gene matches: 18. Per the germline V gene, CDR1 is MDHEN and CDR2 is SYDVKM. The CDR3 is 16 amino acids. The DNA for the CDR3 is TGTGCCAGCAGCCTCTGGACAGGGGCGGTAAAGGGGGTAGCTTTCTTT. Residues: CASSLWTGAVKGVAFF.

The count of this clone is one. The rearrangement uses TRBV18 and TRBJ1-2; TRBD1 agrees at 11 bases. CDR1 and CDR2 from the germline V gene are KGHSH and LQKENI. This CDR3 has 15 residues. V shed 5 bases, J shed 4 bases, and the junction held 6 bases outside the gene matches. The CDR3: CASSSGQGASYGYTF. Written as DNA, the CDR3 is TGTGCCAGCTCAAGTGGACAGGGGGCGAGCTATGGCTACACCTTC.

CDR3 in DNA: TGTGCCAGCAGCCTAAATCCGGGACAGCTTGCGAACACCATATATTTT. Encoded protein: CASSLNPGQLANTIYF. The chain links TRBV7-2 to TRBJ1-3, with 7 bases fitting TRBD1. Germline loops: CDR1 SGHTA, CDR2 FQGNSA. The CDR3 extends over 16 amino acids. Trimming cost V 5 bases and J 7 bases; bases outside gene matches: 14.

This chain links TRBV19 with TRBJ2-7, with D uncertain. V dropped 1 base and J dropped 3 bases, with 7 bases sitting between them. The CDR3 extends over 13 amino acids. Germline CDR1 reads LNHDA; CDR2 reads SQIVND (reference sequence). CDR3 DNA sequence: TGTGCCAGTAGTATAGTCCAAAACTACGAGCAGTACTTC. Protein: CASSIVQNYEQYF. Full variable domain (remainder filled in from reference TRBV19 and TRBJ2-7): DGGITQSPKYLFRKEGQNVTLSCEQNLNHDAMYWYRQDPGQGLRLIYYSQIVNDFQKGDIAEGYSVSREKKESFPLTVTSAQKNPTAFYLCASSIVQNYEQYFGPGTRLTVT.

The chain is built from TRBV15 and TRBJ2-2, with 7 nucleotides matching TRBD2. Trimming removed 0 bases from V and 6 bases from J; junction bases left unmatched: 16. Germline CDR1 reads LNHNV; CDR2 reads YYDKDF (reference sequence). The CDR3 consists of 19 residues. DNA of the CDR3: TGTGCCACCAGCAGAGAGGGGCTCCTGTCCAGCGGGGAGTCCGGGGAGCTGTTTTTT. This sequence encodes CATSREGLLSSGESGELFF. Full variable domain (rest looked up from reference TRBV15 and TRBJ2-2): DAMVIQNPRYQVTQFGKPVTLSCSQTLNHNVMYWYQQKSSQAPKLLFHYYDKDFNNEADTPDNFQSRRPNTSFCFLDIRSPGLGDTAMYLCATSREGLLSSGESGELFFGEGSRLTVL.

The CDR3 loop reads CASSYSGTGNQPQHF. Written as DNA, the CDR3 is TGTGCCAGCAGTTACTCGGGGACAGGGAATCAGCCCCAGCATTTT. The chain couples TRBV6-5 to TRBJ1-5, with TRBD1 matching over 9 bases. V lost 0 bases to trimming and J lost 4 bases; unmatched junction nucleotides: 1. Germline V gene sequence: CDR1 MNHEY, CDR2 SVGAGI. The CDR3 length is 15 residues.

V is TRBV12-3 or TRBV12-4 and J is TRBJ2-2; D is unresolved. The CDR3 spans 12 residues. Trimming stripped 11 bases from V and 5 bases from J, with 12 bases between. Here the CDR3 reads CAGRSATGELFF. CDR3 coding DNA: TGTGCCGGTAGGAGCGCAACCGGGGAGCTGTTTTTT.

The table lists this clone with many counts. This sequence joins TRBV19 and TRBJ2-5, with D possibly matching TRBD2 (6 bases). Germline CDR1 is LNHDA and CDR2 is SQIVND (reference sequence). The CDR3 runs 13 residues. V lost 5 bases and J 1 base, leaving 8 bases between the germline ends. CDR3 amino acids: CASSQRVQETQYF. The DNA for the CDR3 is TGTGCCAGTAGTCAGCGGGTCCAAGAGACCCAGTACTTC.

This chain joins TRBV4-1 and TRBJ1-5; a possible D gene is TRBD1 (6 bases). This CDR3 spans 14 amino acids. Trimming took off 0 bases at V and 4 bases at J, with 7 bases between the two ends. The V gene's germline CDR1 is MGHRA and CDR2 YSYEKL. The CDR3 nucleotides read TGCGCCAGCAGCCAAGACAGGGGAAATCAGCCCCAGCATTTT. Its protein is CASSQDRGNQPQHF.

The CDR3 is CASSVDSGWTEAFF. The CDR3 DNA is TGTGCCAGCAGCGTAGATTCAGGGTGGACTGAAGCTTTCTTT. This sequence joins TRBV9 and TRBJ1-1; a possible D gene is TRBD1 (5 bases). Per the germline V gene, CDR1 is SGDLS and CDR2 is YYNGEE. The CDR3 runs 14 residues. V was trimmed by 0 bases and J by 5 bases, leaving 11 bases between them.

Ten or more counts support this clone. This chain joins TRBV7-9 and TRBJ2-5; D gene unclear. The germline V gene encodes CDR1 SEHNR and CDR2 FQNEAQ (reference sequence). V was trimmed by 5 bases and J by 4 bases, leaving 14 bases between them. CDR3 length: 14 residues. CDR3 sequence: CASSPVRFGETQYF. The CDR3 nucleotides are TGTGCCAGCAGCCCCGTGAGGTTTGGAGAGACCCAGTACTTC.

This clone was found a few times. The genes are TRBV7-2 and TRBJ2-7, with 8 bases matching TRBD2. V was clipped by 2 bases and J by 0 bases; unmatched bases: 3. The CDR3 has 15 amino acids. Germline V lookup: CDR1 SGHTA, CDR2 FQGNSA. CDR3 sequence reads: CASSLSSGTSYEQYF. The CDR3 coding sequence is TGTGCCAGCAGCTTAAGTAGCGGGACCTCCTACGAGCAGTACTTC.

V and J are TRBV2 and TRBJ2-4, with TRBD1 identical over 7 bases. V lost 5 bases to trimming and J lost 2 bases; unmatched junction nucleotides: 9. CDR1 and CDR2 from the germline V gene are SNHLY and FYNNEI. CDR3 length: 16 residues. CDR3 coding DNA: TGTGCCAGCAGTAAGGGGGCTGACGGAACCAAAAACATTCAGTACTTC. It encodes CASSKGADGTKNIQYF. The whole variable domain, filled in from reference TRBV2 and TRBJ2-4, reads EPEVTQTPSHQVTQMGQEVILRCVPISNHLYFYWYRQILGQKVEFLVSFYNNEISEKSEIFDDQFSVERPDGSNFTLKIRSTKLEDSAMYFCASSKGADGTKNIQYFGAGTRLSVL.

The rearrangement links TRBV6-6 to TRBJ1-4, with TRBD1 matching over 7 bases. Unmatched junction bases numbered 4, after V lost 5 bases and J lost 7 bases. The CDR3 is 13 amino acids. CDR1 MNHNY and CDR2 SVGAGI come from the germline V gene (reference sequence). CDR3 sequence (DNA): TGTGCCAGCAGTATCGGACAGGTTGAAAAACTGTTTTTT. Translating gives CASSIGQVEKLFF.

The V gene is TRBV28, the J gene TRBJ1-5, with TRBD1 matching 7 bases. This CDR3 is 17 amino acids long. Germline V gene sequence: CDR1 MDHEN, CDR2 SYDVKM. V dropped 5 bases and J dropped 2; count of bases not matched to a gene: 12. The CDR3 nucleotides are TGTGCCAGCAGTACCTCACGACAGGGAGGTGGCAATCAGCCCCAGCATTTT. Its translation: CASSTSRQGGGNQPQHF. The full variable domain, completed using reference TRBV28 and TRBJ1-5, is DVKVTQSSRYLVKRTGEKVFLECVQDMDHENMFWYRQDPGLGLRLIYFSYDVKMKEKGDIPEGYSVSREKKERFSLILESASTNQTSMYLCASSTSRQGGGNQPQHFGDGTRLSIL.

This chain uses TRBV5-1 with TRBJ2-7; 11 nucleotides agree with TRBD1. The CDR3 loop spans 15 amino acids. In germline, CDR1 is SGHRS, CDR2 YFSETQ. V lost 4 bases and J lost 2; bases outside the gene matches: 5. DNA of the CDR3: TGCGCCAGCAGCCCTGAGGGACAGGGGGCCTACGAGCAGTACTTC. It specifies CASSPEGQGAYEQYF.

The CDR3 coding sequence is TGCAGCGTCGCGGTCCAGCGGGATGAAAAACTGTTTTTT. It specifies CSVAVQRDEKLFF. The chain joins TRBV29-1 to TRBJ1-4, with unresolved D. The CDR3 contains 13 residues. The germline V and J ends were trimmed by 6 bases and 6 bases, with 14 bases remaining between them. CDR1 and CDR2 from the germline V gene are SQVTM and ANQGSEA.